The present TCR beta chain was sequenced within a study of T cell responses to AZD1222 COVID-19 vaccine. A note on this clone: Its antigen is not known.

Findings and caveats of the study: Repertoire samples came only from after the peak T cell response.

Profiled with immunoSEQ multiplex PCR; TCRdb holds only in-frame clones, not every one. The table lists roughly 77,000 clones, under 95% of them singletons. Germline V gene data show CDR1 as SGHKS and CDR2 as YYEKEE (reference sequence). V dropped 0 bases and J dropped 9; count of bases not matched to a gene: 7. The CDR3 runs 16 residues. Source: peripheral blood, taken 28 days after the second AZD1222 dose. The clonotype originates from an adult who received the AZD1222 COVID-19 vaccine. The chain has TRBV5-5 and TRBJ1-6; 9 bases are a match to TRBD1. Here the CDR3 reads CASSLAAGQGVSPLHF. The CDR3 bases are TGTGCCAGCAGCTTGGCCGCGGGACAGGGAGTTTCACCCCTCCACTTT.